A selection of T cell receptor beta chains follows, all from one sample in a study of T cell responses to AZD1222 COVID-19 vaccine. TCRdb's table, derived via immunoSEQ multiplex PCR, lists solely in-frame clones and lacks some. The sample consists of 150,000 or so clones, 80% to 90% of them appearing once. This specimen consisted of peripheral blood, obtained 28 days after the second AZD1222 dose. The source of these receptors is an adult who received the AZD1222 COVID-19 vaccine. Both conserved end residues are trimmed from each CDR3.

V gene: TRBV9; J gene: TRBJ2-1; CDR3 protein: ASSVVGLAGGISYNEQF
V gene: TRBV6-2/TRBV6-3; J gene: TRBJ2-2; CDR3 protein: ASSRLAVNTGELF
V gene: TRBV10-3; J gene: TRBJ2-1; CDR3 protein: AISATSGSSGYNEQF
V gene: TRBV27; J gene: TRBJ1-2; CDR3 protein: ASSHDRAGAHGYT
V gene: TRBV6-2/TRBV6-3; J gene: TRBJ1-2; CDR3 protein: ASSDRTGNGYT
V gene: TRBV28; J gene: TRBJ1-2; CDR3 protein: ASTLVGQYYGYT
V gene: TRBV6-1; J gene: TRBJ2-7; CDR3 protein: ASSEAVSQNSGRWSSYEQY
V gene: TRBV12-3/TRBV12-4; J gene: TRBJ2-3; CDR3 protein: ASSFTNTQY
V gene: TRBV7-9; J gene: TRBJ2-4; CDR3 protein: ASSLAGSEIQY
V gene: TRBV28; J gene: TRBJ1-5; CDR3 protein: ASSLGGGKSNQPQH
V gene: TRBV7-2; J gene: TRBJ2-1; CDR3 protein: ASSLRGQGYNEQF
V gene: TRBV27; J gene: TRBJ1-2; CDR3 protein: ASSRDGQLGGYT
V gene: TRBV5-6; J gene: TRBJ1-4; CDR3 protein: ASSLALTGVKLF
V gene: TRBV12-5; J gene: TRBJ2-1; CDR3 protein: ASGLAGTGGRNEQF
V gene: TRBV7-2; J gene: TRBJ2-5; CDR3 protein: ASNPGAGAQY
V gene: TRBV28; J gene: TRBJ1-2; CDR3 protein: ASSPQQGRYGYT
V gene: TRBV2; J gene: TRBJ2-7; CDR3 protein: ASRTQGSSYEQY
V gene: TRBV5-1; J gene: TRBJ2-3; CDR3 protein: ASSLGGPLDTQY
V gene: TRBV7-8; J gene: TRBJ2-5; CDR3 protein: ASSSQAGVLETQY
V gene: TRBV9; J gene: TRBJ1-3; CDR3 protein: ASSAGGTVGNTIY
V gene: TRBV5-6; J gene: TRBJ2-2; CDR3 protein: ASSYRRGPGRTGELF
V gene: TRBV29-1; J gene: TRBJ1-3; CDR3 protein: SVEARGRGGNTIY
V gene: TRBV7-7; J gene: TRBJ2-7; CDR3 protein: ASSRGQAYEQY
V gene: TRBV4-2; J gene: TRBJ2-3; CDR3 protein: ASSQVAGASGRTDTQY
V gene: TRBV7-8; J gene: TRBJ1-4; CDR3 protein: ASSTGGPSEKLF
V gene: TRBV7-9; J gene: TRBJ2-1; CDR3 protein: ASSQKNRVSGTKNEQF
V gene: TRBV4-3; J gene: TRBJ1-2; CDR3 protein: ASSQDWGLGGYT
V gene: TRBV2; J gene: TRBJ1-1; CDR3 protein: ASRGTAMNTEAF
V gene: TRBV11-3; J gene: TRBJ2-2; CDR3 protein: ASSLLGSTGELF
V gene: TRBV4-2; J gene: TRBJ2-5; CDR3 protein: ASSQDYTSEETQY
V gene: TRBV7-6; J gene: TRBJ2-3; CDR3 protein: ASSLAEIADTQY
V gene: TRBV7-2; J gene: TRBJ1-3; CDR3 protein: ASSLQSPPGNTIY
V gene: TRBV6-5; J gene: TRBJ1-2; CDR3 protein: ASSYLGTGNYGYT
V gene: TRBV7-8; J gene: TRBJ2-1; CDR3 protein: ASTLGQVFGNEQF
V gene: TRBV5-1; J gene: TRBJ2-3; CDR3 protein: ASSWERGGGDTQY
V gene: TRBV29-1; J gene: TRBJ2-3; CDR3 protein: SVVVGLAGGNTDTQY
V gene: TRBV3-1/TRBV3-2; J gene: TRBJ1-4; CDR3 protein: ASSQGKGDSDEKLF
V gene: TRBV27; J gene: TRBJ2-2; CDR3 protein: ASSFGTRGLAGPNTGELF
V gene: TRBV12-3/TRBV12-4; J gene: TRBJ1-2; CDR3 protein: ASSPTGVPRYT